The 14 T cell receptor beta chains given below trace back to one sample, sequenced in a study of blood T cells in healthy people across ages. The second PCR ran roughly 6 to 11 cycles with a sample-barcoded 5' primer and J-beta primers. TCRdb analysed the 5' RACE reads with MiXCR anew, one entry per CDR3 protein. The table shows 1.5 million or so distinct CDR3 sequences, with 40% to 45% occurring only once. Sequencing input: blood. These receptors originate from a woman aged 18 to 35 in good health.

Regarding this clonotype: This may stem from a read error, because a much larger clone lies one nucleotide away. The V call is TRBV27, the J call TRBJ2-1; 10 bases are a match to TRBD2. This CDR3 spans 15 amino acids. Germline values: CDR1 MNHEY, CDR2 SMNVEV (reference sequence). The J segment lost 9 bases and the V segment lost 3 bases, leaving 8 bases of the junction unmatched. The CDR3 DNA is TGTGCCAGCAGTTTCTCGCTAGCGGGGGACAGTGAGCAGTTCTTC. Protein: CASSFSLAGDSEQFF.

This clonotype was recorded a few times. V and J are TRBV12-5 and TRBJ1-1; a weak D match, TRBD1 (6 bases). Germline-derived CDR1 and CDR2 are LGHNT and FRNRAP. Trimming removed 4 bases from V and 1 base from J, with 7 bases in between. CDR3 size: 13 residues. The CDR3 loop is CASGSQGNTEAFF. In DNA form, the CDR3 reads TGTGCTAGTGGTTCACAGGGGAACACTGAAGCTTTCTTT.

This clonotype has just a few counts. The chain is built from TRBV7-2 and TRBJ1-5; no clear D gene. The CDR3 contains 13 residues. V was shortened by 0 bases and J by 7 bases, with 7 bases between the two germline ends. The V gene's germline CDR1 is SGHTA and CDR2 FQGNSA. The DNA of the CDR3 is TGTGCCAGCAGCTTAGCCCAACAACAGCCCCAGCATTTT. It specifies CASSLAQQQPQHF. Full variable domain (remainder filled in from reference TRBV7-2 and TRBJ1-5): GAGVSQSPSNKVTEKGKDVELRCDPISGHTALYWYRQSLGQGLEFLIYFQGNSAPDKSGLPSDRFSAERTGGSVSTLTIQRTQQEDSAVYLCASSLAQQQPQHFGDGTRLSIL.

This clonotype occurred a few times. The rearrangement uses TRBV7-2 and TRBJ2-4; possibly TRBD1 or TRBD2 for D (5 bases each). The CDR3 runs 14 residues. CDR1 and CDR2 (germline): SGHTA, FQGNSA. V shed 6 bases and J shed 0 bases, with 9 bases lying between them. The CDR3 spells CASSRGTAKNIQYF. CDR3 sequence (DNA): TGTGCCAGCAGTCGTGGGACAGCCAAAAACATTCAGTACTTC. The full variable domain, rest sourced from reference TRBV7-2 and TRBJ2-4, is GAGVSQSPSNKVTEKGKDVELRCDPISGHTALYWYRQSLGQGLEFLIYFQGNSAPDKSGLPSDRFSAERTGGSVSTLTIQRTQQEDSAVYLCASSRGTAKNIQYFGAGTRLSVL.

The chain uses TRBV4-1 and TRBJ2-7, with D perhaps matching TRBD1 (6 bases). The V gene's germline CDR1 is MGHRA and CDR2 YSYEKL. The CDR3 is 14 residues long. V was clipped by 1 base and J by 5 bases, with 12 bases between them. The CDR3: CASSQATGIDEQYF. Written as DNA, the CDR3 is TGCGCCAGCAGCCAAGCAACAGGGATCGACGAGCAGTACTTC.

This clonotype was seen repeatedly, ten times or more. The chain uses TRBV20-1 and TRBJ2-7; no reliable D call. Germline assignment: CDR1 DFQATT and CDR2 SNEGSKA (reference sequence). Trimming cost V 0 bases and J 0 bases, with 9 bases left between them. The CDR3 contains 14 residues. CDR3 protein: CSARDRRVSYEQYF. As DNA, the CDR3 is TGCAGTGCTAGAGATCGAAGGGTCTCCTACGAGCAGTACTTC.

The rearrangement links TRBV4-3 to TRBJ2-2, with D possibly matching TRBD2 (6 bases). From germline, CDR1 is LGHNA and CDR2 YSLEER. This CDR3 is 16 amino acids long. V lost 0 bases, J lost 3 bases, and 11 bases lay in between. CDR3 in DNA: TGCGCCAGCAGCCAAGACCCTCGCGGGGACACCGGGGAGCTGTTTTTT. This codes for CASSQDPRGDTGELFF.

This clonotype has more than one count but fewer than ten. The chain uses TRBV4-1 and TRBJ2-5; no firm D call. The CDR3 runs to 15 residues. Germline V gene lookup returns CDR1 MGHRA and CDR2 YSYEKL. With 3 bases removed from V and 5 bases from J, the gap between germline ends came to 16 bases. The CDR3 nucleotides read TGCGCCAGCAGCCAGTTAAGGTCCCTTGTGGAGACCCAGTACTTC. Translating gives CASSQLRSLVETQYF.

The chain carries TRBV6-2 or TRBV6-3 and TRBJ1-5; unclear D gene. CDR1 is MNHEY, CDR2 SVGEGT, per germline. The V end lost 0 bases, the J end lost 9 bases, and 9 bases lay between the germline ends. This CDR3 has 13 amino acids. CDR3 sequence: CASSYSPPRPQHF. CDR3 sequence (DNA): TGTGCCAGCAGTTACTCTCCCCCTCGGCCCCAGCATTTT.

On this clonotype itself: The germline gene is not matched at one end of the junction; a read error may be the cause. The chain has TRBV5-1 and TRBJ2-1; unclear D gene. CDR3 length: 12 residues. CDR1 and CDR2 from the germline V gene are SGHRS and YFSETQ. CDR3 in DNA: TGCGCCGGCAGAGTGGGGTACAATGAGCAGTTCTTC. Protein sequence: CAGRVGYNEQFF. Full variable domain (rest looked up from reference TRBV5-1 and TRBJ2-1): KAGVTQTPRYLIKTRGQQVTLSCSPISGHRSVSWYQQTPGQGLQFLFEYFSETQRNKGNFPGRFSGRQFSNSRSEMNVSTLELGDSALYLCAGRVGYNEQFFGPGTRLTVL.

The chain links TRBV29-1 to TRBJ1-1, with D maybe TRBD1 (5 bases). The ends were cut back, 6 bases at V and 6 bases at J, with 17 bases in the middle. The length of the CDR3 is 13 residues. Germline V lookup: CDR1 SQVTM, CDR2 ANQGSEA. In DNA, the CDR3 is TGCAGCGTGGGCCGCGACAGTGAGCCTGAAGCTTTCTTT. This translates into CSVGRDSEPEAFF.

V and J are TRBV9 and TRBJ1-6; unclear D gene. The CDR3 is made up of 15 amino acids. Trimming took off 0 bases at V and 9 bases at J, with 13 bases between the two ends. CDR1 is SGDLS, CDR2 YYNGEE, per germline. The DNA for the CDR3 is TGTGCCAGCAGCGTAGGAGAAGGGTGGGGTTCACCCCTCCACTTT. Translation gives CASSVGEGWGSPLHF.

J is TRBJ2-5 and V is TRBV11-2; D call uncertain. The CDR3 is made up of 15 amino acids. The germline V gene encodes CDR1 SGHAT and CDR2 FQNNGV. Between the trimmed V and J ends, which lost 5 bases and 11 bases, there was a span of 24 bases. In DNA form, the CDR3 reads TGTGCCAGCAGCACCCATATGGACGGCTACAATGAGCAGTACTTC. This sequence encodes CASSTHMDGYNEQYF. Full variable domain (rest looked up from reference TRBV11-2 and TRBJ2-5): EAGVAQSPRYKIIEKRQSVAFWCNPISGHATLYWYQQILGQGPKLLIQFQNNGVVDDSQLPKDRFSAERLKGVDSTLKIQPAKLEDSAVYLCASSTHMDGYNEQYFGPGTRLLVL.

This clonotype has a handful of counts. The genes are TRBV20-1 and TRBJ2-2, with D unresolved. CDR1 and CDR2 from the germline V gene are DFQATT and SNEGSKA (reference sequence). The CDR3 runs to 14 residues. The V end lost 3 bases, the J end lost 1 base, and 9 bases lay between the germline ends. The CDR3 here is CSARGYQNTGELFF. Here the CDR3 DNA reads TGCAGTGCTAGGGGATACCAGAACACCGGGGAGCTGTTTTTT.